Following are 18 T cell receptor beta chains from one sample sequenced in a study of shared clonotypes between healthy human individuals. Clones were sequenced by immunoSEQ multiplex PCR, and TCRdb holds only the in-frame ones, with some missing. In the table there are over a million clones, around 76% of which are singletons. Sequencing was carried out using memory CD4+ T cells sorted from blood. Subset defined: CD45RA-negative fraction. Receptors originate from a man aged 18-30 years in good health.

This chain links TRBV19 with TRBJ2-3; the match to TRBD2 covers 13 bases. Germline V gene data show CDR1 as LNHDA and CDR2 as SQIVND (reference sequence). This CDR3 comprises 14 residues. Trimming cost V 8 bases and J 6 bases; bases outside gene matches: 5. The DNA for the CDR3 is TGTGCCAGTCGGACTAGCGGGGGTACCGATACGCAGTATTTT. Translating it yields CASRTSGGTDTQYF. The full variable domain, its missing parts supplied by reference TRBV19 and TRBJ2-3, is DGGITQSPKYLFRKEGQNVTLSCEQNLNHDAMYWYRQDPGQGLRLIYYSQIVNDFQKGDIAEGYSVSREKKESFPLTVTSAQKNPTAFYLCASRTSGGTDTQYFGPGTRLTVL.

Regarding this clone: Additional DNA sequences in this sample encode the identical CDR3. This chain links TRBV5-6 with TRBJ2-2; 10 nucleotides agree with TRBD1. CDR3 size: 15 residues. Trimming cost V 4 bases and J 7 bases; bases outside gene matches: 7. CDR1 SGHDT and CDR2 YYEEEE come from the germline V gene. CDR3 sequence reads: CASSGRTGGVGELFF. The CDR3 nucleotides read TGTGCCAGCAGCGGAAGGACAGGGGGTGTCGGGGAGCTGTTTTTT.

On this clone: Compared with germline, one end of the junction differs, possibly owing to a read error. The chain links TRBV7-7 to TRBJ2-5, with D perhaps assigned TRBD1 or TRBD2 (6 bases each). Germline-derived CDR1 and CDR2 are SSHAT and FNYEAQ (reference sequence). The CDR3 spans 15 residues. CDR3 residues: CASSLGGGTKETQYF. As DNA, the CDR3 is TGTGCTAGCAGCTTAGGTGGCGGGACAAAAGAGACCCAGTACTTC.

The rearrangement joins TRBV5-6 to TRBJ2-1; 9 bases line up with TRBD2. The CDR3 length is 17 residues. V shed 4 bases and J 8 bases; nucleotides not matched to a gene: 16. CDR1 is SGHDT and CDR2 is YYEEEE in the germline V gene. CDR3 loop: CASSPSGRKTHNDEQFF. DNA for the CDR3: TGTGCCAGCAGCCCCAGCGGGAGGAAGACCCACAACGATGAGCAGTTCTTC.

This clone has more than one count but fewer than ten. This chain connects TRBV30 to TRBJ2-5; 11 nucleotides match TRBD2. This CDR3 has 14 amino acids. Looked up from germline, CDR1 is GTSNPN and CDR2 is SVGIG (reference sequence). The ends lost 4 bases at V and 5 bases at J; junction bases unmatched: 6. CDR3 sequence: CAWTTSGRGETQYF. The CDR3 coding sequence is TGTGCCTGGACAACTAGCGGGAGAGGGGAGACCCAGTACTTC.

CDR3 sequence: CASSEVGGYQETQYF. Written as DNA, the CDR3 is TGTGCCAGCAGTGAGGTGGGGGGGTACCAAGAGACCCAGTACTTC. The chain combines TRBV6-1 with TRBJ2-5; TRBD2 aligns across 7 bases. Germline assignment: CDR1 MNHNS and CDR2 SASEGT. The CDR3 extends over 15 amino acids. V trimming: 3 bases; J trimming: 0 bases; junction bases outside the gene matches: 4.

The chain couples TRBV7-2 to TRBJ2-1, with D unclear. CDR1 SGHTA and CDR2 FQGNSA come from the germline V gene. Trimming removed 5 bases at V and 0 bases at J, with 11 bases between. CDR3 length: 15 amino acids. CDR3 sequence reads: CASSRLAVSYNEQFF. CDR3 nucleotide sequence: TGTGCCAGCAGCCGGCTGGCGGTCTCCTACAATGAGCAGTTCTTC.

This clone was counted once. The genes are TRBV5-8 and TRBJ2-6, with 9 positions matching TRBD1. The length of the CDR3 is 16 residues. CDR1 is SGHTS, CDR2 YDEGEE, per germline. V was clipped by 5 bases and J by 2 bases; unmatched bases: 5. The CDR3 DNA sequence: TGTGCCAGCAGTATAACAGGGGGCGCTGGGGCCAACGTCCTGACTTTC. Residues: CASSITGGAGANVLTF. Supplemented by reference TRBV5-8 and TRBJ2-6, the full variable domain reads EAGVTQSPTHLIKTRGQQATLRCSPISGHTSVYWYQQALGLGLQFLLWYDEGEERNRGNFPPRFSGRQFPNYSSELNVNALELEDSALYLCASSITGGAGANVLTFGAGSRLTVL.

This chain links TRBV11-2 with TRBJ1-4, with D possibly TRBD1 on 5 matching bases. From germline, CDR1 is SGHAT and CDR2 FQNNGV. The V gene lost 5 bases and the J gene lost 5 bases, with 18 bases spanning the gap. The CDR3 extends over 16 amino acids. The CDR3 spells CASSLNIPGPNEKLFF. As DNA, the CDR3 is TGTGCCAGCAGCCTAAATATTCCGGGGCCCAATGAAAAACTGTTTTTT.

This rearrangement joins TRBV11-2 to TRBJ2-7, with TRBD2 matching over 12 bases. This CDR3 is 17 amino acids long. Germline CDR1 is SGHAT and CDR2 is FQNNGV. The V segment lost 2 bases and the J segment 1 base; nucleotides outside the gene matches: 6. The CDR3 DNA reads as TGTGCCAGCAGCTTATTTGGACTAGCGGGGAATTCCTACGAGCAGTACTTC. This translates into CASSLFGLAGNSYEQYF.

The chain links TRBV2 to TRBJ1-1; D gene unclear. This CDR3 is built from 11 residues. The germline V gene encodes CDR1 SNHLY and CDR2 FYNNEI. Trimming pared 6 bases from V and 7 bases from J, leaving 9 bases between. In nucleotides, the CDR3 is TGTGCCAGCAGCGCTCAGATTGAAGCTTTCTTT. Translation gives CASSAQIEAFF.

This chain connects TRBV7-2 to TRBJ1-5; a weak D match, TRBD1 (6 bases). V dropped 0 bases and J dropped 6 bases, with 12 bases sitting between them. The germline CDR1 and CDR2 sequences are SGHTA and FQGNSA. This CDR3 spans 15 amino acids. This chain's CDR3 is CASSLAGGESQPQHF. The DNA of the CDR3 is TGTGCCAGCAGCTTAGCCGGGGGCGAGAGTCAGCCCCAGCATTTT.

This clone occurred a few times. The same CDR3 can be traced to other DNA sequences in this sample. This chain links TRBV18 with TRBJ1-4; D may be TRBD1 (5 bases). The V gene lost 6 bases and the J gene lost 8 bases, with 13 bases spanning the gap. There are 13 residues in the CDR3. Germline values: CDR1 KGHSH, CDR2 LQKENI. CDR3 sequence reads: CASSPAGGEKLFF. CDR3 in DNA: TGTGCCAGCTCTCCTGCTGGGGGGGAAAAACTGTTTTTT.

This chain connects TRBV5-1 to TRBJ1-6; TRBD1 matches at 7 bases. The CDR3 sequence is 16 residues long. CDR1 and CDR2 (germline): SGHRS, YFSETQ. Trimming at V came to 3 bases and at J to 5 bases, leaving 8 bases not matched to a gene. The CDR3 loop reads CASSYRDRQNNSPLHF. The CDR3 DNA follows: TGCGCCAGCAGCTACCGGGACAGACAGAATAATTCACCCCTCCACTTT. Full variable domain (rest looked up from reference TRBV5-1 and TRBJ1-6): KAGVTQTPRYLIKTRGQQVTLSCSPISGHRSVSWYQQTPGQGLQFLFEYFSETQRNKGNFPGRFSGRQFSNSRSEMNVSTLELGDSALYLCASSYRDRQNNSPLHFGNGTRLTVT.

J is TRBJ2-7 and V is TRBV10-3, with TRBD2 matching 9 bases. Germline V lookup: CDR1 ENHRY, CDR2 SYGVKD. Unmatched junction bases numbered 11, after V lost 10 bases and J lost 4 bases. The CDR3 consists of 14 residues. DNA for the CDR3: TGTGCCACCAACAGACTAGCGGATTCTTACGAGCAGTACTTC. Translating it yields CATNRLADSYEQYF.

This chain connects TRBV2 to TRBJ2-2, with 9 bases that match TRBD1. The CDR3 sequence is 15 residues long. The germline V gene has CDR1 SNHLY and CDR2 FYNNEI. Losses at the gene ends were 6 bases for V and 1 base for J; bases not matched to a gene: 3. CDR3 in DNA: TGTGCCAGCAGGAAGGACAGGGGGAACACCGGGGAGCTGTTTTTT. Translated, it gives CASRKDRGNTGELFF.

This chain joins TRBV4-1 and TRBJ1-2; 9 bases map to TRBD1. The V segment lost 4 bases and the J segment 5 bases; nucleotides outside the gene matches: 2. CDR1 is MGHRA and CDR2 is YSYEKL in the germline V gene. The CDR3 runs to 13 residues. The CDR3 DNA is TGCGCCAGCAGCCGACAGGGGGGGTATGGCTACACCTTC. This codes for CASSRQGGYGYTF.

The gene calls are TRBV7-2 and TRBJ2-5, with D uncertain. Germline V gene sequence: CDR1 SGHTA, CDR2 FQGNSA. This CDR3 is 13 amino acids long. The V and J ends lost 4 bases and 5 bases respectively, with 11 bases between them. CDR3 loop: CASSYVYGETQYF. CDR3 bases: TGTGCCAGCAGCTACGTGTATGGGGAGACCCAGTACTTC.